Reported below is one T cell receptor (beta chain). Its antigen remains unknown. The entry originates in a study of PD-1 blockade in mismatch repair-deficient tumors. Study details: Enrolled about 2012-2016, patients had progressing, pretreated mismatch repair-deficient cancers of about a dozen types.

PCR or immunohistochemistry showed mismatch repair deficiency in every enrolled patient. TCR sequencing covered a few patients who responded to pembrolizumab. This CDR3 comprises 15 residues. Per the germline V gene, CDR1 is KGHSH and CDR2 is LQKENI. J gave up 4 bases and V 3 bases, and 7 bases lay outside the gene matches. Profiling relied on immunoSEQ multiplex PCR, and the TCRdb table lists in-frame clones only, not all of them. The sample contains more than 90,000 clones, 60% to 85% of which appear only once. Study-wide results and caveats: Tumor-resident clones, often absent from pretreatment blood, expanded after pembrolizumab and then contracted.

This sequence was found in an adult with mismatch repair-deficient cancer. The material sequenced was peripheral blood, taken approximately 60 weeks after starting pembrolizumab. The chain links TRBV18 to TRBJ1-1, with 8 bases identical to TRBD1. CDR3 amino acids: CASSPSGGPGTEAFF. CDR3 DNA sequence: TGTGCCAGCTCACCGTCAGGGGGCCCTGGCACTGAAGCTTTCTTT.